This T cell receptor beta chain was sequenced for a study of blood T cell repertoires in COVID-19. Study-wide background: The United States, Italy and Spain were the sources of the acute and convalescent COVID-19 samples. In each case, the material was cDNA or gDNA derived from T cells, B-cell-depleted T cells, or PBMCs.

Germline loops: CDR1 MDHEN, CDR2 SYDVKM. The CDR3 totals 13 residues. Trimming shortened V by 6 bases and J by 4 bases, and 12 bases separated the two germline ends. Original data processing: Reference gene primer amplification yielded estimated nucleated cell counts. Assay: immunoSEQ multiplex PCR; the TCRdb copy retains only in-frame clones and omits some. For V, J and clone size, that table is used; D and trimming come from the DNA. This table has 95,000 to 150,000 clones, 77% appearing once. The sequenced material came from peripheral blood. The source of this sequence is a human donor in a cohort sampled during active COVID-19. This chain uses TRBV28 with TRBJ1-2; tentatively, D is TRBD1 (5 bases). CDR3 amino acids: CASSFDSIYGYTF. The CDR3 DNA reads as TGTGCCAGCAGCTTTGACAGTATCTATGGCTACACCTTC.